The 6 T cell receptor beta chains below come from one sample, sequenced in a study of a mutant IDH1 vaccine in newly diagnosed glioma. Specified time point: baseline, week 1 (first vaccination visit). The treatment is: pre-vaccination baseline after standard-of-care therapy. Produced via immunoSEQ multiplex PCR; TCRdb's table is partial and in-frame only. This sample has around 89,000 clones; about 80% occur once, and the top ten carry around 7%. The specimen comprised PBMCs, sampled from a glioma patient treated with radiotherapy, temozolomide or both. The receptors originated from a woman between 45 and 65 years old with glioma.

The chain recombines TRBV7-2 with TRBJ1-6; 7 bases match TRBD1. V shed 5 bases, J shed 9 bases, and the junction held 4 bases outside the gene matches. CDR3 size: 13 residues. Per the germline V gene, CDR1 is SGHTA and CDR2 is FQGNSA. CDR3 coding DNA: TGTGCCAGCAGCCCACAGGGGAGTTCACCCCTCCACTTT. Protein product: CASSPQGSSPLHF.

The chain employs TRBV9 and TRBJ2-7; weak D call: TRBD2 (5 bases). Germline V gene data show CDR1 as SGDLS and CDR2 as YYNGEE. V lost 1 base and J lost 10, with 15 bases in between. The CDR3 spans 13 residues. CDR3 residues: CASSVTPNEGQYF. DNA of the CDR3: TGTGCCAGCAGCGTAACTCCAAACGAGGGACAGTACTTC.

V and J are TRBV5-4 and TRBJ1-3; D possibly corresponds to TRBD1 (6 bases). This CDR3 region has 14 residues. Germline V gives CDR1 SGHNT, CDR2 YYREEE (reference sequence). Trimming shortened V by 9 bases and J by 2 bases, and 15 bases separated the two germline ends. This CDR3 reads CATYQGLTGNTIYF. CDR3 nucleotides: TGTGCCACCTATCAGGGGCTGACTGGAAACACCATATATTTT.

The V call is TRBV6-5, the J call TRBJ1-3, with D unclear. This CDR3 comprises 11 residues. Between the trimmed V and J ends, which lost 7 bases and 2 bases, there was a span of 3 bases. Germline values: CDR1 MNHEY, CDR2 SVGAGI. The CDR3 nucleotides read TGTGCCAGCATAGCTGGAAACACCATATATTTT. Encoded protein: CASIAGNTIYF.

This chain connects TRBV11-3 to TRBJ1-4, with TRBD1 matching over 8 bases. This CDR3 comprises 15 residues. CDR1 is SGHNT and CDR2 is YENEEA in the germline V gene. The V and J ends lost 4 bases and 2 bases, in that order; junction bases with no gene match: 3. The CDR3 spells CASSSRTGTNEKLFF. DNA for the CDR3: TGTGCCAGCAGCTCCCGGACAGGGACTAATGAAAAACTGTTTTTT.

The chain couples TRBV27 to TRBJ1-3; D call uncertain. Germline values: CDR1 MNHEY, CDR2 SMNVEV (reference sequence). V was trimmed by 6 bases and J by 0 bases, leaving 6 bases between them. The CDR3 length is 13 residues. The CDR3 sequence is CASRQSSGNTIYF. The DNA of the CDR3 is TGTGCCAGCAGACAGAGCTCTGGAAACACCATATATTTT.